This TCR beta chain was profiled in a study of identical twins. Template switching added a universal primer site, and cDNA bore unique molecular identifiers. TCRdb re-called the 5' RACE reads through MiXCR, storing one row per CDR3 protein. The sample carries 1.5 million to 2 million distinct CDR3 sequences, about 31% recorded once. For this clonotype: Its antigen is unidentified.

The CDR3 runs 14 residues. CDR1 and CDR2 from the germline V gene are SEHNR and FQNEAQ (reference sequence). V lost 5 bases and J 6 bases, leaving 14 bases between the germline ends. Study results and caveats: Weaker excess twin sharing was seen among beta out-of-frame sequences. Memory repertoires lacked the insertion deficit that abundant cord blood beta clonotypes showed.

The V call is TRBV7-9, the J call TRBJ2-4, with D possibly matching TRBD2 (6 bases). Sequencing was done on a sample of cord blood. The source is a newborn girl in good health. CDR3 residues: CASSRLEVSNIQYF. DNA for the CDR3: TGTGCCAGCAGCCGACTAGAGGTGTCAAACATTCAGTACTTC.